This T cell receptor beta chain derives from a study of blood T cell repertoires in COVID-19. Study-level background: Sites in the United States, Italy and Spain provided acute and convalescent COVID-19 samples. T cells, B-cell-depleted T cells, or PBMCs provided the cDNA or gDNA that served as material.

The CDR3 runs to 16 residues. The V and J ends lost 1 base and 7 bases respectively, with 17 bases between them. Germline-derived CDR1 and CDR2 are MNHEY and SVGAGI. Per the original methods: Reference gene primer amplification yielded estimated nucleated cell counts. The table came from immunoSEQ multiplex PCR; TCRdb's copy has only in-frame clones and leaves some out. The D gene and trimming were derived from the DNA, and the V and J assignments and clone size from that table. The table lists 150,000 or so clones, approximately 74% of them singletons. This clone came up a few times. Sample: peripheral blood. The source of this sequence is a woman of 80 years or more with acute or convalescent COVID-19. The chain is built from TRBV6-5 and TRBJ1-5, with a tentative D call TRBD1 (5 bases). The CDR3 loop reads CASSYLRTNVRQPQHF. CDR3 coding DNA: TGTGCCAGCAGTTACTTGCGGACAAATGTGAGGCAGCCCCAGCATTTT.